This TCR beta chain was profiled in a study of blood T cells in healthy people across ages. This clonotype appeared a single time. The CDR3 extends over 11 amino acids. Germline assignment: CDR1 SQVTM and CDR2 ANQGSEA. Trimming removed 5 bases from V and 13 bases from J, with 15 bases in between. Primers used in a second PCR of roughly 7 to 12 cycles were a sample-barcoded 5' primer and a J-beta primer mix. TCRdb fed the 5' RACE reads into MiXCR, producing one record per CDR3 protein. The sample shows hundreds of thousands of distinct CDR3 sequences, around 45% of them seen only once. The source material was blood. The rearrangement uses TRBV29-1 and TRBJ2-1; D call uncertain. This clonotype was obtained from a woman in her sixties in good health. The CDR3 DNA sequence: TGCAGCGTTTCCGACGAAGAGACCCAGTTCTTC. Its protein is CSVSDEETQFF.